This TCR beta chain was retrieved from a study of T cells in Graves' hyperthyroidism and ophthalmopathy. A remark on this clonotype: At one of its ends the junction is not consistent with the germline gene, which may arise from a read error.

Newly diagnosed patients aged 18 to 65 had hyperthyroidism of under 2 months' duration. RNA transcripts yielded amplified TCR beta CDR3 regions. First-round RT-PCR with HTBI primers amplified the TCR CDR3 region. TCRdb itself ran the multiplex PCR reads through MiXCR, one entry per CDR3 protein. Here the sample spans roughly 800,000 distinct CDR3 sequences, 38% being singletons. The CDR3 is 16 amino acids. This chain links TRBV12-3 or TRBV12-4 with TRBJ1-5, with D perhaps TRBD1 (5 bases). The TCR originated in a young man with Graves' hyperthyroidism. The sample was blood. In DNA form, the CDR3 reads TGTACCAGCAGTTACTCGCAGGGAAATAGCAATCAGCCCCAGCATTTT. Its translation: CTSSYSQGNSNQPQHF.